This TCR beta chain was sequenced in a study of blood T cell repertoires in COVID-19 (dated by TCRdb to 2020 to 2022). A note on the overall study: The collaborator samples originated in the United States, Italy and Spain and spanned the acute and convalescent phases of COVID-19. The repertoires were made available in a free public database intended to serve as a resource for research on the immune response to SARS-CoV-2. Where HLA class I and class II types were available, the types were taken from metadata supplied by the sample provider, not from assay-based typing. The material from the prospective study consisted of cDNA or gDNA derived from T cells, B-cell-depleted T cells, or PBMCs. The sample metadata nearly always contained a de-identified subject ID, COVID-19 status, age in years and sex. Samples were obtained from the ongoing ImmuneRACE study (first 160 participants) and from 1,000 to 1,500 subjects provided by 6 global collaborators. Subjects who had been exposed to COVID-19, were actively infected with it, or had recovered from it provided the deeply sampled blood TCRbeta repertoires that made up the dataset. What the authors observed across the whole study: The amount of clinical and demographic metadata varied by source and participant and was provided uncurated.

Trimming accounts for 7 bases at V and 8 bases at J, while the number of junction bases matched to no gene is 14. The germline V gene supplies CDR1 MNHEY and CDR2 SVGAGI. Including cysteine and phenylalanine, the CDR3 has 14 amino acids. Just CDR3 DNA is preserved here, 42 bases in frame from base 1. This clone was observed once. Its antigen has not been determined. There are no base qualities to consult, and no much larger clone falls within one base. One collaborating source in Seattle enrolled patients while the patients were actively infected and followed the patients over time throughout the course of disease. Collaborating institutions collected whole blood in K2EDTA tubes following their own protocols. For TCRbeta analysis, collaborators shipped samples as frozen whole blood, isolated PBMCs, or DNA extracted from either of those sample types. TCRbeta CDR3 regions were amplified from genomic DNA using the immunoSEQ Assay, a bias-controlled multiplex PCR. The authors' pipeline ran thus. The number of nucleated cells in each sample was estimated from the amplification of reference gene primers within the assay. To quantify the absolute abundance of each unique TCRbeta CDR3 rearrangement, sequence reads were collapsed and filtered. For each sample, productive Simpson clonality was calculated as the square root of Simpson's diversity index across productive rearrangements. As stored in TCRdb, this immuneACCESS dataset retains in-frame rearrangements with V and J assigned. A fraction of the clones does not appear; measured against another copy, unresolved V genes explain less than half of the discrepancy, and the remainder lacks a known reason. V, J and clone size derive from that table, while D and trimming were established from the DNA sequence. In this sample the table shows 65,000 or so clones, 65% to 85% of which occur a single time. The ten most abundant clones make up roughly 10% of the sample.

The V gene is TRBV6-5 and the J gene is TRBJ2-7, and TRBD1 aligns with 7 junction nucleotides. The sample was peripheral blood. The TCR originated in a man aged 25-40 years with COVID-19, enrolled during active disease. Read as DNA, the sequence is TGTGCCAGCATCACTGGCGGCAGGGGGTATAAGCAGTACTTC. Its coded protein is CASITGGRGYKQYF.